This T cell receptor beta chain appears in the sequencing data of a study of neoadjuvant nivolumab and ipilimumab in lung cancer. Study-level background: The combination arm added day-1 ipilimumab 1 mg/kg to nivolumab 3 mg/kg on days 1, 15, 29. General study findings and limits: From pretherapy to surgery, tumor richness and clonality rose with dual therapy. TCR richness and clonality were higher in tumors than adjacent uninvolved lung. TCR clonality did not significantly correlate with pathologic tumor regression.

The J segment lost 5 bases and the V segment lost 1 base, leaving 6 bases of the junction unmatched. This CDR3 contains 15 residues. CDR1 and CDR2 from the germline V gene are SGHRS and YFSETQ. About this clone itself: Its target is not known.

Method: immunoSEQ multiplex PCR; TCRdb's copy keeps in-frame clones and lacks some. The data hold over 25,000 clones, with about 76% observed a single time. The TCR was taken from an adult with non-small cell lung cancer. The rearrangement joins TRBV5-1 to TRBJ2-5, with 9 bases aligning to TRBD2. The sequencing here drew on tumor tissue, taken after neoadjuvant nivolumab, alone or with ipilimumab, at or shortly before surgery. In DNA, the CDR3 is TGCGCCAGCAGCTTGAGACTAGCGGATCAGGAGACCCAGTACTTC. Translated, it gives CASSLRLADQETQYF.